This T cell receptor beta chain was obtained from a study of glioma-infiltrating T cells after dendritic cell vaccination. Study-level points and caveats: Complete blood and tumor specimen sets were limited to few patients.

The time point denotes: after dendritic cell vaccination, including at tumor progression/relapse. None of the glioblastoma patients had an isocitrate dehydrogenase mutation. PBMC were collected before vaccination, two weeks after the third vaccination, and at progression. The V and J ends lost 5 bases and 3 bases respectively, with 11 bases between them. Germline V gene lookup returns CDR1 MNHNY and CDR2 SVGAGI (reference sequence). CDR3 length: 14 amino acids. The PCR used 60 V beta and 13 J beta primers. Measured with immunoSEQ multiplex PCR; TCRdb has only the in-frame clones, and not every one. The table lists tens of thousands of clones, roughly four fifths of them singletons. The sample holds one count of this clone. Its target is unknown.

This receptor was obtained from a human donor with glioblastoma. This specimen was blood, taken after dendritic cell vaccination. This chain links TRBV6-6 with TRBJ1-3, with D possibly matching TRBD1 (6 bases). CDR3 loop: CASSQTGDGNTIYF. The CDR3 coding sequence is TGTGCCAGCAGTCAGACAGGAGATGGAAACACCATATATTTT.